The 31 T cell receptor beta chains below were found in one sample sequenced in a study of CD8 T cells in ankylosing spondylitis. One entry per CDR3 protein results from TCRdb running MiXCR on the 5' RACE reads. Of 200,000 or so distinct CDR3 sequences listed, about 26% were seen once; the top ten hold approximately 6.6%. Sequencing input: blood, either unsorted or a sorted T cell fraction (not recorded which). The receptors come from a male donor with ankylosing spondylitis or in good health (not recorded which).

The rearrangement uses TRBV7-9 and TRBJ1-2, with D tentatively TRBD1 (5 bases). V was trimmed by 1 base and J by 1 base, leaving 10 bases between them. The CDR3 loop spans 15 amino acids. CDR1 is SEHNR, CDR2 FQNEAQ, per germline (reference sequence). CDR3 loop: CASSLGQGVNYGYTF. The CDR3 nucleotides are TGTGCCAGCAGCTTAGGGCAGGGTGTTAACTATGGCTACACCTTC.

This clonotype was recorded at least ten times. This CDR3 reads CASMQGSTGELFF. The CDR3 nucleotides read TGTGCCAGCATGCAGGGGAGCACCGGGGAGCTGTTTTTT. V and J are TRBV12-3 or TRBV12-4 and TRBJ2-2; tentatively, D is TRBD1 (6 bases). The CDR3 has 13 residues. The V and J ends lost 7 bases and 4 bases respectively, with 10 bases between them.

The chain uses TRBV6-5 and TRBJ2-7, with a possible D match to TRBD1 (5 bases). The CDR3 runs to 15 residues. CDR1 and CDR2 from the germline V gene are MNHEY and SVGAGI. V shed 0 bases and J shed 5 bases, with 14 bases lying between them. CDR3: CASSYSIWTSDEQYF. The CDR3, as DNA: TGTGCCAGCAGTTACTCGATCTGGACATCAGACGAGCAGTACTTC.

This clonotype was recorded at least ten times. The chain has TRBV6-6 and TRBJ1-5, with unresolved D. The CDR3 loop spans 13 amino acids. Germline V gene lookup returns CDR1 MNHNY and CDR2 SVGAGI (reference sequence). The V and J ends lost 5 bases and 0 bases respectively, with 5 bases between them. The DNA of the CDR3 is TGTGCCAGCAGTCCATATAGCAATCAGCCCCAGCATTTT. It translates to CASSPYSNQPQHF.

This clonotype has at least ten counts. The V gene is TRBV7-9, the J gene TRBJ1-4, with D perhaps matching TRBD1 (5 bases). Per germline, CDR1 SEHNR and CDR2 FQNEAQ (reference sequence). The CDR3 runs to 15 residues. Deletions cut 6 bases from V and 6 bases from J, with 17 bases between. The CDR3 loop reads CASRSIPGTDEKLFF. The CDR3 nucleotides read TGTGCCAGCAGATCAATACCGGGGACGGATGAAAAACTGTTTTTT.

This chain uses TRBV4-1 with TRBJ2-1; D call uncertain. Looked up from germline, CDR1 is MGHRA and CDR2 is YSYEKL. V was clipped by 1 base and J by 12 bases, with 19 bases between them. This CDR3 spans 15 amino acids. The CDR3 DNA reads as TGCGCCAGCAGCCAAGGGTACAGCACAGCCGTTGGGCAGTTCTTC. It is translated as CASSQGYSTAVGQFF.

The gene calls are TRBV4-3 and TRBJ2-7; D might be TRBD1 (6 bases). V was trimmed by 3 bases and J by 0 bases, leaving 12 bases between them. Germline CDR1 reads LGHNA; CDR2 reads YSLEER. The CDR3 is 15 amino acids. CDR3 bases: TGCGCCAGCAGCCACACAGGGAAAAGCTCCTACGAGCAGTACTTC. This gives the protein CASSHTGKSSYEQYF.

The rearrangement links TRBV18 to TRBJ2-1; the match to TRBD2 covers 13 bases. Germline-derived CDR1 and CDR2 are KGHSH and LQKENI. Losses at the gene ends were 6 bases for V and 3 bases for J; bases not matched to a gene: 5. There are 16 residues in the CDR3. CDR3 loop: CASSLLAGGRYNEQFF. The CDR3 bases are TGTGCCAGCTCCCTACTAGCGGGAGGGCGCTACAATGAGCAGTTCTTC.

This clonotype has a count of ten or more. The CDR3 DNA reads TGCAGTGCTAGGGACAGGGAGTGGAGCAATGAGCAGTTCTTC. This encodes CSARDREWSNEQFF. The chain is built from TRBV20-1 and TRBJ2-1, with 8 bases fitting TRBD1. J was trimmed by 6 bases and V by 3 bases; bases with no gene match: 7. From germline, CDR1 is DFQATT and CDR2 SNEGSKA (reference sequence). The CDR3 loop spans 14 amino acids.

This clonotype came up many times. CDR3 residues: CASSNRTSGTDTQYF. CDR3 in DNA: TGTGCCAGCAGCAACCGGACTAGCGGCACAGATACGCAGTATTTT. The J gene is TRBJ2-3, the V gene TRBV7-3; 9 bases align to TRBD2. V lost 5 bases to trimming and J lost 1 base; unmatched junction nucleotides: 4. The CDR3 is made up of 15 amino acids. Per germline, CDR1 SGHTA and CDR2 FQGTGA. Combining the CDR3 with reference TRBV7-3 and TRBJ2-3 gives the whole variable domain GAGVSQTPSNKVTEKGKYVELRCDPISGHTALYWYRQSLGQGPEFLIYFQGTGAADDSGLPNDRFFAVRPEGSVSTLKIQRTERGDSAVYLCASSNRTSGTDTQYFGPGTRLTVL.

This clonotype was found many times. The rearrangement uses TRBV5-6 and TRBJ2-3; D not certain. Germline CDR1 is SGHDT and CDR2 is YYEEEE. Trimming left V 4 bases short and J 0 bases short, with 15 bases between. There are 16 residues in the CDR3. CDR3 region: CASSAVRRSSTDTQYF. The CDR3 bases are TGTGCCAGCAGCGCGGTCCGACGATCTAGCACAGATACGCAGTATTTT.

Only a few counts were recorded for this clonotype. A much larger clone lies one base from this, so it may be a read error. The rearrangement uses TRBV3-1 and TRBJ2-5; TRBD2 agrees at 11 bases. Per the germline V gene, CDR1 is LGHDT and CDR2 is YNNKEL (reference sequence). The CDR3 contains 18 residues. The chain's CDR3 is CATSHYPTTSGISETQYF. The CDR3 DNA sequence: TGTGCCACCAGCCACTACCCGACGACTAGCGGGATTTCGGAGACCCAGTACTTC.

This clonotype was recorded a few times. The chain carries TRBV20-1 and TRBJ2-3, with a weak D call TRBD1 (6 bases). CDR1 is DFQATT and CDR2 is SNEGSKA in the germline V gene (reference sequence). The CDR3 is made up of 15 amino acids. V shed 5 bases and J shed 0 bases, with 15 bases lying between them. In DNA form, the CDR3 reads TGCAGTGCTGTTCCAACAGGGACAAGCACAGATACGCAGTATTTT. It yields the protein CSAVPTGTSTDTQYF.

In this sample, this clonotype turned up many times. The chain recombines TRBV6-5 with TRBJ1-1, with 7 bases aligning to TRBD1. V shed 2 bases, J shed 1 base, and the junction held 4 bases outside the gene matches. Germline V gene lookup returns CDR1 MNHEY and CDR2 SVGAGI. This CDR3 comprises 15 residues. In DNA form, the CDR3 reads TGTGCCAGCAGTTACGGGGACAGAAAGAACACTGAAGCTTTCTTT. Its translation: CASSYGDRKNTEAFF.

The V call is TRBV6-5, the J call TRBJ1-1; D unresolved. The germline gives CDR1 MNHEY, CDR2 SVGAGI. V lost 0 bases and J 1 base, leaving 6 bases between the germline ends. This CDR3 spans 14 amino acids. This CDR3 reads CASSYSSQNTEAFF. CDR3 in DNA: TGTGCCAGCAGTTACTCCAGTCAGAACACTGAAGCTTTCTTT.

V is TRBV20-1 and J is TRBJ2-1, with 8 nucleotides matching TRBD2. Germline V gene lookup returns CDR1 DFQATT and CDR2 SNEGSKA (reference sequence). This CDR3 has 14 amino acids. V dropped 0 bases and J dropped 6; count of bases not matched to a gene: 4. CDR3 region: CSARDGTSFNEQFF. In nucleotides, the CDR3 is TGCAGTGCTAGAGATGGGACTAGTTTCAATGAGCAGTTCTTC.

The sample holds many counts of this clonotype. The CDR3 protein is CASSALGTLQETQYF. The CDR3 DNA is TGTGCCAGCAGCGCCCTCGGGACACTCCAAGAGACCCAGTACTTC. V usage is TRBV9 and J usage is TRBJ2-5; D perhaps matches TRBD1 (6 bases). CDR1 and CDR2 from the germline V gene are SGDLS and YYNGEE. The CDR3 consists of 15 residues. Trimming pared 3 bases from V and 1 base from J, leaving 13 bases between. Supplemented by reference TRBV9 and TRBJ2-5, the full variable domain reads DSGVTQTPKHLITATGQRVTLRCSPRSGDLSVYWYQQSLDQGLQFLIQYYNGEERAKGNILERFSAQQFPDLHSELNLSSLELGDSALYFCASSALGTLQETQYFGPGTRLLVL.

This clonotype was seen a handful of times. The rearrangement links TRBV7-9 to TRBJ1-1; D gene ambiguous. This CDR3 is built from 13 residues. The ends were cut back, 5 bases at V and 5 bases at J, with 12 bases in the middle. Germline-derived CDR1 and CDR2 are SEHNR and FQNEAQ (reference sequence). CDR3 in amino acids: CASSPDWVTEAFF. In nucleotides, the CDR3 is TGTGCCAGCAGCCCTGATTGGGTGACTGAAGCTTTCTTT. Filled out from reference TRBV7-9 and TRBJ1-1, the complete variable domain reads DTGVSQNPRHKITKRGQNVTFRCDPISEHNRLYWYRQTLGQGPEFLTYFQNEAQLEKSRLLSDRFSAERPKGSFSTLEIQRTEQGDSAMYLCASSPDWVTEAFFGQGTRLTVV.

CDR3 loop: CAISAGTTSSYEQYF. Here the CDR3 DNA reads TGTGCCATCAGTGCAGGGACGACGAGCTCCTACGAGCAGTACTTC. V usage is TRBV10-3 and J usage is TRBJ2-7, with D perhaps being TRBD1 or TRBD2 (5 bases each). The CDR3 consists of 15 residues. Deletions cut 4 bases from V and 0 bases from J, with 13 bases between. Germline CDR1 is ENHRY and CDR2 is SYGVKD.

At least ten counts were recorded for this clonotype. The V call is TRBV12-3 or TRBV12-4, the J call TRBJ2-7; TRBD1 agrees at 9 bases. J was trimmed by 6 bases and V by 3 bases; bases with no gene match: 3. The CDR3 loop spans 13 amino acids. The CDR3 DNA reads TGTGCCAGCAGTTTGGACAGGGGTCGCGAGCAGTACTTC. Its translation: CASSLDRGREQYF.

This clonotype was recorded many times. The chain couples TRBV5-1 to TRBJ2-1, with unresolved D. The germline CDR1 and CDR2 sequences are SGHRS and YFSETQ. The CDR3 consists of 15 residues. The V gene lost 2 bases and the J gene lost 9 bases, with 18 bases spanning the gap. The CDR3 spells CASSLEIPNVSEQFF. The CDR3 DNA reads TGCGCCAGCAGCTTAGAGATCCCTAACGTGAGTGAGCAGTTCTTC.

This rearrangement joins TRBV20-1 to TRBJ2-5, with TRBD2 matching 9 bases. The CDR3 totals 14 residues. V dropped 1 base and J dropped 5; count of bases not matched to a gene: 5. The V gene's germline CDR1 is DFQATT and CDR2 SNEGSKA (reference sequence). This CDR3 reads CSARGGTSWETQYF. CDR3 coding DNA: TGCAGTGCTAGAGGAGGGACTAGCTGGGAGACCCAGTACTTC.

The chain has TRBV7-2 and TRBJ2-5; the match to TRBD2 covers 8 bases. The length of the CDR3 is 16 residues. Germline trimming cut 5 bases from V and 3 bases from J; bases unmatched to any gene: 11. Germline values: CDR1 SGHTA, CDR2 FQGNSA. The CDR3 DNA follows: TGTGCCAGCAGCCCTCGAATAGGGCGGGGGGAAGAGACCCAGTACTTC. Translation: CASSPRIGRGEETQYF.

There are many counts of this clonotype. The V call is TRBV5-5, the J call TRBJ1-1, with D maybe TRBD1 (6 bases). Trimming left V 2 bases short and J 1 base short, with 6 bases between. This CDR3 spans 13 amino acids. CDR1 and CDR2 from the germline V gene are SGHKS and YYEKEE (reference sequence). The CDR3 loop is CASSLGGNTEAFF. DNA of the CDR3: TGTGCCAGCAGCTTAGGGGGGAACACTGAAGCTTTCTTT.

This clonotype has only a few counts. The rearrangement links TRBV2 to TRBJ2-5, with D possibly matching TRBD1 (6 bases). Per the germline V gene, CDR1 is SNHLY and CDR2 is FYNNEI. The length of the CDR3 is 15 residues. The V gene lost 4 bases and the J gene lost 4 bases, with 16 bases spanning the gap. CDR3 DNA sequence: TGTGCCAGCAGTGTGGACAGAGGGGATGGAGAGACCCAGTACTTC. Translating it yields CASSVDRGDGETQYF.

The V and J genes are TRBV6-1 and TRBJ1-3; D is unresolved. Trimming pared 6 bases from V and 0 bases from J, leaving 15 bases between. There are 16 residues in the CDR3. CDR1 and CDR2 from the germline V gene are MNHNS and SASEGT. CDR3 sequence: CASSQVRAGSGNTIYF. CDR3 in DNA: TGTGCCAGCAGCCAGGTTAGGGCAGGCTCTGGAAACACCATATATTTT.

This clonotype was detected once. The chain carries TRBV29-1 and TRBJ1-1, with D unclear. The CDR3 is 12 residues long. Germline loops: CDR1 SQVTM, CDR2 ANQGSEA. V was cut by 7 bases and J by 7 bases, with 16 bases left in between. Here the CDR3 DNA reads TGCAGCGCGGGAATGGGAGGGCGTGAAGCTTTCTTT. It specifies CSAGMGGREAFF.

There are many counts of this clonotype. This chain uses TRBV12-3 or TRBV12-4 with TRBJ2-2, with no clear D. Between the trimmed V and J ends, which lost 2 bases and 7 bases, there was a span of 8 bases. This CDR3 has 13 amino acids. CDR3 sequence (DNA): TGTGCCAGCAGTTTAATCGTGCGCGGGGAGCTGTTTTTT. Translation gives CASSLIVRGELFF.

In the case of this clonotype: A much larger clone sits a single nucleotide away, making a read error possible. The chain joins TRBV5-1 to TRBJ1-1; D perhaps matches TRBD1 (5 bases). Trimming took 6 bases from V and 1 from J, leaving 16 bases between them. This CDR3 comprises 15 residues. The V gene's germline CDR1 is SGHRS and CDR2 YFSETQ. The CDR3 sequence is CASNQGGWGNTEAFF. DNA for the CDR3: TGCGCCAGCAACCAGGGAGGCTGGGGGAACACTGAAGCTTTCTTT.

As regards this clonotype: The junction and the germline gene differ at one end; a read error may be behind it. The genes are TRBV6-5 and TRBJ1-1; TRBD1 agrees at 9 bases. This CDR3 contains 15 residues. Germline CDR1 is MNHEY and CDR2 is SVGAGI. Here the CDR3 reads CSSSSGQGSNTEAFF. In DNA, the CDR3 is TGTTCCAGCAGTTCGGGACAGGGCTCAAACACTGAAGCTTTCTTT.

CDR3 sequence: CASSLATATDTQYF. The CDR3 coding sequence is TGTGCCAGCAGTTTAGCCACTGCGACAGATACGCAGTATTTT. The V gene is TRBV12-3 or TRBV12-4, the J gene TRBJ2-3; D is uncertain. V was shortened by 0 bases and J by 3 bases, with 7 bases between the two germline ends. The CDR3 contains 14 residues.